This TCR beta chain emerged from a study of identical twins. General study results and limits: With beta out-of-frame sequences, excess sharing by twins was weaker. Models, which agreed with sharing between unrelated individuals, nonetheless underestimated the out-of-frame TCR alpha sharing seen in monozygotic twins. Out-of-frame alpha sequences shared by twins showed excess low generation probability.

This clonotype was recorded many times. Its antigen is as yet unknown. Healthy Caucasians alone served as donors. TCRdb ran MiXCR on the 5' RACE reads and lists one entry per CDR3 protein. In the table there are 150,000 or so distinct CDR3 sequences, 3.5% of which are singletons. The CDR3 has 15 amino acids. Germline trimming cut 8 bases from V and 5 bases from J; bases unmatched to any gene: 10. Looked up from germline, CDR1 is MNHNS and CDR2 is SASEGT. The chain uses TRBV6-1 and TRBJ2-1, with 9 bases identical to TRBD2. What was sequenced was memory T cells sorted from blood. This clonotype originated in a man aged 18 to 35 in good health. CDR3: CASLATSGPHNEQFF. The CDR3 coding sequence is TGTGCCAGCTTGGCGACTAGCGGACCGCACAATGAGCAGTTCTTC.